This T cell receptor beta chain was captured by sequencing in a study of blood T cell repertoires in COVID-19. As for the study in general: Donors in the United States, Italy and Spain gave samples during acute or convalescent COVID-19. Nucleic acid was either cDNA or gDNA, and it came from T cells, B-cell-depleted T cells, or PBMCs.

Original processing methods: Estimated nucleated cell counts came from reference gene primer amplification. TCRdb's table, derived via immunoSEQ multiplex PCR, lists solely in-frame clones and lacks some. The V and J calls and clone size are taken from that table; D and trimming were inferred from the DNA. The sample has some 180,000 clones; about nine tenths are singletons. The CDR3 runs to 15 residues. Germline assignment: CDR1 SGHTA and CDR2 FQGNSA. V was trimmed by 8 bases and J by 6 bases, leaving 19 bases between them. The rearrangement links TRBV7-2 to TRBJ1-4; perhaps TRBD1 as D (6 bases). The TCR comes from a man between 35 and 55 years old with acute or convalescent COVID-19. Sequences were obtained from peripheral blood. CDR3 sequence: CASSRGGGLDEKLFF. The DNA for the CDR3 is TGTGCCAGCTCGCGGGGGGGCGGATTGGATGAAAAACTGTTTTTT.